The present entry profiles one TCR beta chain with its context. Specified treatment: oral pan-JAK inhibitor, 5-10 mg twice daily. This entry is derived from a study of CD8+ T cells in alopecia areata. After isolation, RNA underwent reverse transcription to generate cDNA as the sequencing template. Method: immunoSEQ multiplex PCR; TCRdb's copy keeps in-frame clones and lacks some. The profile shows 150,000 to 200,000 clones, 58% of them singletons. The CDR3 spans 14 residues. Between the trimmed V and J ends, which lost 0 bases and 6 bases, there was a span of 9 bases. Germline CDR1 MGHRA, CDR2 YSYEKL. The sequenced sample was CD4+ T cells sorted from blood, obtained between weeks 55 and 65, from a patient treated with tofacitinib. This clonotype originated in a human donor with alopecia areata. The chain combines TRBV4-1 with TRBJ1-5; D not certain. This chain's CDR3 is CASSQDWRAQPQHF. CDR3 nucleotide sequence: TGCGCCAGCAGCCAAGATTGGAGGGCTCAGCCCCAGCATTTT.